Listed here are 21 T cell receptor beta chains from one sample, sequenced in a study of cytomegalovirus exposure and HLA in healthy donors. Primers included in the PCR were 60 Vbeta and 13 Jbeta primers. Profiling relied on immunoSEQ multiplex PCR, and the TCRdb table lists in-frame clones only, not all of them. The profile shows 150,000 to 200,000 clones, roughly three quarters of them singletons. Material for sequencing was PBMCs. These receptors all stem from a middle-aged man in good health and CMV-seropositive.

Only a few counts were recorded for this clone. This CDR3 is CASSDAGYDTDTQYF. CDR3 DNA sequence: TGCGCCAGCAGCGACGCAGGGTACGACACAGATACGCAGTATTTT. V is TRBV5-1 and J is TRBJ2-3; TRBD1 is a possible D gene (5 bases). CDR1 is SGHRS, CDR2 YFSETQ, per germline. The CDR3 runs 15 residues. V was shortened by 4 bases and J by 2 bases, with 14 bases between the two germline ends. The entire variable domain, with the rest obtained from reference TRBV5-1 and TRBJ2-3, is as follows: KAGVTQTPRYLIKTRGQQVTLSCSPISGHRSVSWYQQTPGQGLQFLFEYFSETQRNKGNFPGRFSGRQFSNSRSEMNVSTLELGDSALYLCASSDAGYDTDTQYFGPGTRLTVL.

The gene calls are TRBV7-9 and TRBJ2-5; the D gene is possibly TRBD1 (5 bases). Germline V gene data show CDR1 as SEHNR and CDR2 as FQNEAQ (reference sequence). This CDR3 is built from 17 residues. The V gene lost 2 bases and the J gene lost 5 bases, with 21 bases spanning the gap. The CDR3 DNA sequence: TGTGCCAGCAGCTTATTCGGCCAGGGAAAAAGCGTGGAGACCCAGTACTTC. Amino acid sequence: CASSLFGQGKSVETQYF.

The chain joins TRBV7-9 to TRBJ2-2; 8 nucleotides agree with TRBD1. The CDR3 sequence is 15 residues long. CDR1 SEHNR and CDR2 FQNEAQ come from the germline V gene (reference sequence). Trimming cost V 6 bases and J 3 bases; bases outside gene matches: 6. For the CDR3, the DNA is TGTGCCAGCAGGACCGACAGGGGAGACACCGGGGAGCTGTTTTTT. As protein: CASRTDRGDTGELFF.

The CDR3 bases are TGTGCCAGCAGCCAAGGGATCGGACAGGGGGCTTATGGCTACACCTTC. Translation: CASSQGIGQGAYGYTF. This chain links TRBV7-8 with TRBJ1-2, with 11 bases that match TRBD1. The germline V gene encodes CDR1 SGHVS and CDR2 FQNEAQ. The trim removed 5 bases at V and 5 bases at J, leaving 10 bases unmatched. CDR3 length: 16 amino acids.

This chain's CDR3 is CASRNRAYEQYF. CDR3 DNA sequence: TGTGCCAGCAGGAACAGGGCTTACGAGCAGTACTTC. The V call is TRBV28, the J call TRBJ2-7; a possible D gene is TRBD1 (6 bases). Germline values: CDR1 MDHEN, CDR2 SYDVKM. V lost 6 bases and J lost 4, with 10 bases in between. This CDR3 contains 12 residues.

V is TRBV19 and J is TRBJ2-7; weak D call: TRBD2 (7 bases). Germline V lookup: CDR1 LNHDA, CDR2 SQIVND (reference sequence). Trimming left V 3 bases short and J 1 base short, with 16 bases between. The CDR3 length is 16 residues. The DNA of the CDR3 is TGTGCCAGTAGTATTGGCGTAGGGGGGGGGTCCTACGAGCAGTACTTC. Its translation: CASSIGVGGGSYEQYF. The whole variable domain, filled in from reference TRBV19 and TRBJ2-7, reads DGGITQSPKYLFRKEGQNVTLSCEQNLNHDAMYWYRQDPGQGLRLIYYSQIVNDFQKGDIAEGYSVSREKKESFPLTVTSAQKNPTAFYLCASSIGVGGGSYEQYFGPGTRLTVT.

This chain joins TRBV5-1 and TRBJ2-2, with TRBD2 matching over 11 bases. V lost 4 bases and J lost 1; bases outside the gene matches: 3. The CDR3 length is 16 residues. Germline CDR1 reads SGHRS; CDR2 reads YFSETQ. The CDR3 reads CASSPGTSGNTGELFF. In DNA, the CDR3 is TGCGCCAGCAGCCCTGGGACTAGCGGGAACACCGGGGAGCTGTTTTTT.

This clone is a singleton in its sample. The rearrangement links TRBV5-6 to TRBJ2-7, with 9 positions matching TRBD2. The V gene's germline CDR1 is SGHDT and CDR2 YYEEEE. Germline trimming cut 4 bases from V and 4 bases from J; bases unmatched to any gene: 9. The CDR3 has 15 amino acids. CDR3 amino acids: CASSPAGLAGYEQYF. As DNA, the CDR3 is TGTGCCAGCAGCCCCGCGGGACTAGCAGGGTACGAGCAGTACTTC. Combining the CDR3 with reference TRBV5-6 and TRBJ2-7 gives the whole variable domain DAGVTQSPTHLIKTRGQQVTLRCSPKSGHDTVSWYQQALGQGPQFIFQYYEEEERQRGNFPDRFSGHQFPNYSSELNVNALLLGDSALYLCASSPAGLAGYEQYFGPGTRLTVT.

This chain joins TRBV9 and TRBJ1-2; tentatively, D is TRBD1 (6 bases). Per the germline V gene, CDR1 is SGDLS and CDR2 is YYNGEE. V gave up 4 bases and J gave up 4 bases, with 20 bases separating them. CDR3 length: 16 amino acids. The CDR3 DNA is TGTGCCAGCAGCCCAGTGGGATGGGGGCGTACCTATGGCTACACCTTC. It codes for CASSPVGWGRTYGYTF. Full variable domain (outside the CDR3, taken from reference TRBV9 and TRBJ1-2): DSGVTQTPKHLITATGQRVTLRCSPRSGDLSVYWYQQSLDQGLQFLIQYYNGEERAKGNILERFSAQQFPDLHSELNLSSLELGDSALYFCASSPVGWGRTYGYTFGSGTRLTVV.

The chain employs TRBV27 and TRBJ1-1; 9 bases map to TRBD1. Germline V gives CDR1 MNHEY, CDR2 SMNVEV (reference sequence). This CDR3 is 14 amino acids long. J gave up 5 bases and V 5 bases, and 6 bases lay outside the gene matches. The CDR3, as DNA: TGTGCCAGCAGTCTATGGACAGGGGCGACTGAAGCTTTCTTT. Translated: CASSLWTGATEAFF.

This CDR3 is CASSQDQSGTAYGYTF. In DNA, the CDR3 is TGCGCCAGCAGCCAGGACCAATCGGGGACAGCCTATGGCTACACCTTC. The chain recombines TRBV4-3 with TRBJ1-2, with 7 bases lining up with TRBD1. The CDR3 has 16 amino acids. Germline V gene lookup returns CDR1 LGHNA and CDR2 YSLEER. V shed 3 bases and J 4 bases; nucleotides not matched to a gene: 11.

This clone showed up just a few times. The chain has TRBV5-4 and TRBJ2-7; maybe TRBD1 (5 bases). V was clipped by 3 bases and J by 6 bases, with 10 bases between them. Germline V gene data show CDR1 as SGHNT and CDR2 as YYREEE (reference sequence). This CDR3 contains 12 residues. This chain's CDR3 is CASSSQGLEQYF. The CDR3 DNA reads as TGTGCCAGCAGCTCCCAGGGTCTCGAGCAGTACTTC.

The chain has TRBV5-5 and TRBJ1-3; no definite D call. Germline V gene lookup returns CDR1 SGHKS and CDR2 YYEKEE (reference sequence). The CDR3 totals 14 residues. The germline V and J ends were trimmed by 0 bases and 3 bases, with 7 bases remaining between them. The CDR3 bases are TGTGCCAGCAGCTTGGTGCAGGTTGGAAACACCATATATTTT. Residues: CASSLVQVGNTIYF.

This chain connects TRBV19 to TRBJ1-4; D is perhaps TRBD1 (5 bases). This CDR3 is built from 14 residues. V gave up 7 bases and J gave up 7 bases, with 16 bases separating them. The V gene's germline CDR1 is LNHDA and CDR2 SQIVND (reference sequence). CDR3 sequence: CASTLGGRSEKLFF. CDR3 nucleotide sequence: TGTGCCAGTACGCTGGGGGGGAGGAGTGAAAAACTGTTTTTT.

This chain joins TRBV4-1 and TRBJ2-6, with D maybe TRBD2 (5 bases). Trimming took off 0 bases at V and 2 bases at J, with 8 bases between the two ends. CDR3 length: 16 amino acids. CDR1 is MGHRA, CDR2 YSYEKL, per germline. The CDR3 protein is CASSQDPGTGANVLTF. DNA of the CDR3: TGCGCCAGCAGCCAAGATCCGGGAACTGGGGCCAACGTCCTGACTTTC.

The chain is built from TRBV11-2 and TRBJ2-7; maybe TRBD2 (6 bases). The CDR3 length is 13 residues. Deletions cut 5 bases from V and 3 bases from J, with 11 bases between. CDR1 and CDR2 from the germline V gene are SGHAT and FQNNGV. CDR3 protein: CASSQGLVYEQYF. CDR3 nucleotides: TGTGCCAGCAGCCAGGGACTGGTCTACGAGCAGTACTTC.

The V and J genes are TRBV11-2 and TRBJ1-2; the D gene is possibly TRBD1 (5 bases). Trimming stripped 3 bases from V and 8 bases from J, with 13 bases between. Germline V gene sequence: CDR1 SGHAT, CDR2 FQNNGV. The CDR3 has 13 amino acids. In DNA form, the CDR3 reads TGTGCCAGCAGCTTCCAGGGCCTGGGAGGCTACACCTTC. Translating gives CASSFQGLGGYTF.

The chain joins TRBV6-4 to TRBJ2-1, with TRBD2 as a possible D gene (7 bases). Looked up from germline, CDR1 is MRHNA and CDR2 is SNTAGT. The CDR3 runs to 15 residues. Trimming cost V 3 bases and J 0 bases, with 9 bases left between them. DNA of the CDR3: TGTGCCAGCAGTGAGGGGGGGGCCTCCTACAATGAGCAGTTCTTC. This gives the protein CASSEGGASYNEQFF.

The J gene is TRBJ2-1, the V gene TRBV9, with D maybe TRBD2 (6 bases). V was cut by 7 bases and J by 7 bases, with 21 bases left in between. Germline V gene data show CDR1 as SGDLS and CDR2 as YYNGEE. This CDR3 comprises 15 residues. The CDR3 DNA sequence: TGTGCCAGCGGACGACCGGCCCCCGCGGGAAATGAGCAGTTCTTC. Amino acid sequence: CASGRPAPAGNEQFF.

This rearrangement joins TRBV7-9 to TRBJ1-2; D is unclear. The V gene's germline CDR1 is SEHNR and CDR2 FQNEAQ (reference sequence). This CDR3 contains 12 residues. The V end was cut by 6 bases, the J end by 0 bases, with 5 bases between. CDR3 amino acids: CASSQTNYGYTF. The CDR3 DNA sequence: TGTGCCAGCAGTCAGACTAACTATGGCTACACCTTC.

This clone has a handful of counts. J is TRBJ1-6 and V is TRBV7-2; 7 nucleotides align to TRBD1. Germline V gene lookup returns CDR1 SGHTA and CDR2 FQGNSA. Trimming at V came to 5 bases and at J to 10 bases, leaving 14 bases not matched to a gene. This CDR3 is 16 amino acids long. The CDR3 here is CASSLTWGQMQSPLHF. DNA of the CDR3: TGTGCCAGCAGCCTGACTTGGGGACAGATGCAATCACCCCTCCACTTT.